This T cell receptor beta chain came from a study of blood T cell repertoires in COVID-19. Study context: From T cells, B-cell-depleted T cells, or PBMCs came the material, which was cDNA or gDNA.

Trimming removed 5 bases from V and 4 bases from J, with 12 bases in between. CDR1 SGHRS and CDR2 YFSETQ come from the germline V gene. The CDR3 is 13 amino acids. Only in-frame clones appear in the TCRdb table, and some are missing; sequencing was by immunoSEQ multiplex PCR. The table includes about 50,000 clones, roughly 83% detected once. Sequencing input: peripheral blood. This receptor was obtained from an older woman with acute or convalescent COVID-19. This chain uses TRBV5-1 with TRBJ1-2; D call uncertain. For the CDR3, the DNA is TGCGCCAGCAGTGGAGGTATCAGCTATGGCTACACCTTC. It translates to CASSGGISYGYTF.